This T cell receptor beta chain emerged from a study of CD8+ T cells in alopecia areata. Study-wide background: The tofacitinib course ran for 6 to 18 months and was followed by 6 months off drug.

This CDR3 contains 14 residues. Germline lookup yields CDR1 SEHNR and CDR2 FQNEAQ (reference sequence). V shed 4 bases and J shed 3 bases, with 12 bases lying between them. Peripheral blood and lesional scalp punch biopsies came from alopecia areata patients. Only a few counts were recorded for this clone. RNA was isolated and reverse transcribed to cDNA, the sequencing template. Libraries were prepared by immunoSEQ multiplex PCR; TCRdb keeps only in-frame clonotypes and omits some of them. The profile shows roughly 12,000 clones, more than 50% of them singletons. This clonotype was sampled from a human donor with alopecia areata. Sequencing used skin. The genes are TRBV7-9 and TRBJ2-5; weak D call: TRBD1 (6 bases). In nucleotides, the CDR3 is TGTGCCAGCAGCTCCCCCAGGGGCGAAGAGACCCAGTACTTC. Translating gives CASSSPRGEETQYF.